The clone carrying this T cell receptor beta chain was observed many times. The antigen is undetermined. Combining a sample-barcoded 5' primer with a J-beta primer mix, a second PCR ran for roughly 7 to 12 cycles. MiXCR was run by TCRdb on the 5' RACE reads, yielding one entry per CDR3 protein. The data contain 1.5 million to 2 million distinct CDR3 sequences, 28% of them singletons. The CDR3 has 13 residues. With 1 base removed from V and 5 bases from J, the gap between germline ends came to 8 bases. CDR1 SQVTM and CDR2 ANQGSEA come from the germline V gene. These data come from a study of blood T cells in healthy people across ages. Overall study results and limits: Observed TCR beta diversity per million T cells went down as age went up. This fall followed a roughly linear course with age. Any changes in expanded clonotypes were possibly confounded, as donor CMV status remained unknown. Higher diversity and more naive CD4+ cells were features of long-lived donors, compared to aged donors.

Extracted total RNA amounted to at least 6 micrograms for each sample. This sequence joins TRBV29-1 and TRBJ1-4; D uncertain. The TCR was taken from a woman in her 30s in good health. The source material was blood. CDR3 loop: CSVEVVGNEKLFF. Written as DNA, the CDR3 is TGCAGCGTTGAAGTTGTAGGGAATGAAAAACTGTTTTTT.